What follows are 32 T cell receptor beta chains derived from one specimen sequenced in a study of cytomegalovirus exposure and HLA in healthy donors. PCR used 60 Vbeta primers and 13 Jbeta primers. This table comes from immunoSEQ multiplex PCR, and its TCRdb copy is limited to in-frame clones, with some not included. The table has around 170,000 clones, roughly 76% seen once; the top ten hold over 5.5%. The sequenced material came from PBMCs. These TCRs come from a man aged 35 to 55 in good health and CMV-seropositive.

The chain couples TRBV7-3 to TRBJ1-1; 10 bases are a match to TRBD1. This CDR3 spans 15 amino acids. Germline V gene data show CDR1 as SGHTA and CDR2 as FQGTGA. With V trimmed by 4 bases and J by 6 bases, 8 bases remained unmatched. In DNA form, the CDR3 reads TGTGCCAGCAGCTCCTCCGGGACAGGGGAGTCTGAAGCTTTCTTT. It codes for CASSSSGTGESEAFF.

The rearrangement uses TRBV7-9 and TRBJ2-1; 9 positions match TRBD1. The CDR3 totals 14 residues. Germline V gene lookup returns CDR1 SEHNR and CDR2 FQNEAQ (reference sequence). V trimming: 5 bases; J trimming: 3 bases; junction bases outside the gene matches: 2. This CDR3 is CASSGTGNYNEQFF. CDR3 sequence (DNA): TGTGCCAGCAGCGGGACAGGGAACTACAATGAGCAGTTCTTC.

Only a few counts were recorded for this clone. The V call is TRBV5-5, the J call TRBJ1-2; weak D call: TRBD1 (5 bases). CDR3 length: 13 amino acids. The V end lost 4 bases, the J end lost 6 bases, and 13 bases lay between the germline ends. Germline V gene sequence: CDR1 SGHKS, CDR2 YYEKEE (reference sequence). In DNA form, the CDR3 reads TGTGCCAGCAGCCCCGCAGGGCAGCATGGCTACACCTTC. Its protein is CASSPAGQHGYTF.

The gene calls are TRBV15 and TRBJ2-7; D is possibly TRBD2 (6 bases). CDR3 length equals 18 residues. The germline gives CDR1 LNHNV, CDR2 YYDKDF (reference sequence). Trimming shortened V by 1 base and J by 1 base, and 20 bases separated the two germline ends. This chain's CDR3 is CATSRGFSGDGGSYEQYF. The CDR3 coding sequence is TGTGCCACCAGCAGAGGTTTTAGTGGGGACGGGGGATCCTACGAGCAGTACTTC.

CDR3 protein: CASSLSSVQPQHF. Written as DNA, the CDR3 is TGTGCCAGCAGTTTATCTTCGGTTCAGCCCCAGCATTTT. The chain recombines TRBV27 with TRBJ1-5, with no clear D. Trimming pared 0 bases from V and 6 bases from J, leaving 6 bases between. Looked up from germline, CDR1 is MNHEY and CDR2 is SMNVEV (reference sequence). This CDR3 spans 13 amino acids.

The rearrangement links TRBV27 to TRBJ1-4, with a tentative D call TRBD1 (5 bases). V was trimmed by 2 bases and J by 5 bases, leaving 15 bases between them. In germline, CDR1 is MNHEY, CDR2 SMNVEV (reference sequence). The CDR3 is 16 residues long. This chain's CDR3 is CASSLAFAGRNEKLFF. CDR3 coding DNA: TGTGCCAGCAGTTTAGCCTTTGCGGGGCGGAATGAAAAACTGTTTTTT.

The chain joins TRBV9 to TRBJ2-3; 8 bases map to TRBD1. After removal of 4 bases from V and 6 bases from J, the junction contained 10 bases not matched to a gene. CDR1 is SGDLS, CDR2 YYNGEE, per germline. The CDR3 spans 15 residues. CDR3 amino acids: CASSPTPTGVDTQYF. In DNA, the CDR3 is TGTGCCAGCAGCCCTACGCCGACAGGGGTGGATACGCAGTATTTT.

The gene calls are TRBV27 and TRBJ1-3, with D possibly being TRBD1 (6 bases). CDR3 size: 14 residues. The germline V and J ends were trimmed by 5 bases and 7 bases, with 15 bases remaining between them. Germline values: CDR1 MNHEY, CDR2 SMNVEV (reference sequence). The CDR3 bases are TGTGCCAGCAGTACCCGGGACACTCCGAACACCATATATTTT. It translates to CASSTRDTPNTIYF.

V is TRBV30 and J is TRBJ1-2; D may be TRBD1 (6 bases). CDR1 is GTSNPN and CDR2 is SVGIG in the germline V gene (reference sequence). Trimming took off 4 bases at V and 8 bases at J, with 23 bases between the two ends. The CDR3 has 15 amino acids. DNA of the CDR3: TGTGCCTGGAATCCCCCGGGCCGGACAGTATGGGGCTACACCTTC. It codes for CAWNPPGRTVWGYTF. The full variable domain, with the rest looked up from reference TRBV30 and TRBJ1-2, is SQTIHQWPATLVQPVGSPLSLECTVEGTSNPNLYWYRQAAGRGLQLLFYSVGIGQISSEVPQNLSASRPQDRQFILSSKKLLLSDSGFYLCAWNPPGRTVWGYTFGSGTRLTVV.

V usage is TRBV6-1 and J usage is TRBJ1-2, with D perhaps TRBD1 (5 bases). Germline V gene lookup returns CDR1 MNHNS and CDR2 SASEGT. V shed 3 bases and J shed 0 bases, with 14 bases lying between them. The CDR3 loop spans 16 amino acids. The CDR3 here is CASSDATRAANYGYTF. CDR3 DNA sequence: TGTGCCAGCAGTGACGCCACCAGGGCGGCTAACTATGGCTACACCTTC.

This clone was observed a handful of times. The chain links TRBV6-5 to TRBJ2-5; 7 bases are a match to TRBD2. CDR3 length equals 15 residues. The germline V gene has CDR1 MNHEY and CDR2 SVGAGI. V lost 0 bases to trimming and J lost 5 bases; unmatched junction nucleotides: 6. The CDR3 region has the DNA TGTGCCAGCAGTTACTCAGCGGGGCTTACGGAGACCCAGTACTTC. Translated, it gives CASSYSAGLTETQYF.

This chain links TRBV4-3 with TRBJ2-5; D is unresolved. The CDR3 loop spans 14 amino acids. Trimming cost V 2 bases and J 3 bases, with 10 bases left between them. CDR1 LGHNA and CDR2 YSLEER come from the germline V gene. The CDR3 sequence is CASSQQVSKETQYF. The CDR3 bases are TGCGCCAGCAGCCAACAGGTCAGCAAAGAGACCCAGTACTTC.

Only one count was recorded for this clone. The rearrangement joins TRBV27 to TRBJ2-2, with 9 positions matching TRBD2. The CDR3 covers 22 residues. The junction had 21 bases not matched to a gene; V was cut back by 3 bases and J by 1 base. In germline, CDR1 is MNHEY, CDR2 SMNVEV (reference sequence). CDR3 sequence reads: CASSFVPVGELAGIENTGELFF. Here the CDR3 DNA reads TGTGCCAGCAGTTTTGTGCCCGTGGGTGAGCTAGCGGGGATCGAGAACACCGGGGAGCTGTTTTTT.

The rearrangement joins TRBV27 to TRBJ2-7; 7 nucleotides align to TRBD1. Germline-derived CDR1 and CDR2 are MNHEY and SMNVEV (reference sequence). V was clipped by 4 bases and J by 3 bases; unmatched bases: 0. There are 12 residues in the CDR3. The CDR3 DNA follows: TGTGCCAGCAGTTCAGGGGGCTACGAGCAGTACTTC. Protein sequence: CASSSGGYEQYF.

The chain combines TRBV5-1 with TRBJ2-7; D gene uncertain. V was clipped by 2 bases and J by 6 bases, with 15 bases between them. CDR1 is SGHRS, CDR2 YFSETQ, per germline. The CDR3 is 14 residues long. The CDR3 nucleotides are TGCGCCAGCAGCTTTGAAAACCCCCCGAGCGAGCAGTACTTC. This codes for CASSFENPPSEQYF.

This clone was detected only once. The rearrangement joins TRBV5-4 to TRBJ1-4, with 8 nucleotides matching TRBD1. There are 16 residues in the CDR3. Germline-derived CDR1 and CDR2 are SGHNT and YYREEE (reference sequence). Losses at the gene ends were 0 bases for V and 7 bases for J; bases not matched to a gene: 8. In nucleotides, the CDR3 is TGTGCCAGCAGCTTGGCGGGGACAGGTGGCGGTGAAAAACTGTTTTTT. As protein: CASSLAGTGGGEKLFF. The whole variable domain, remainder taken from reference TRBV5-4 and TRBJ1-4, is ETGVTQSPTHLIKTRGQQVTLRCSSQSGHNTVSWYQQALGQGPQFIFQYYREEENGRGNFPPRFSGLQFPNYSSELNVNALELDDSALYLCASSLAGTGGGEKLFFGSGTQLSVL.

The chain is built from TRBV6-4 and TRBJ1-1; 7 bases line up with TRBD1. The CDR3 is 13 residues long. Unmatched junction bases numbered 5, after V lost 6 bases and J lost 4 bases. Germline CDR1 and CDR2: MRHNA and SNTAGT. The CDR3 DNA sequence: TGTGCCAGCAGGGACAGGAGGGGCACTGAAGCTTTCTTT. Its translation is CASRDRRGTEAFF.

The rearrangement joins TRBV19 to TRBJ2-1, with 7 positions matching TRBD1. This CDR3 has 16 amino acids. Germline CDR1 and CDR2: LNHDA and SQIVND (reference sequence). J gave up 0 bases and V 6 bases, and 8 bases lay outside the gene matches. DNA of the CDR3: TGTGCCAGTAGCGGACAGGACCCTTTCTCCTACAATGAGCAGTTCTTC. Its translation: CASSGQDPFSYNEQFF.

The chain uses TRBV11-1 and TRBJ2-3; perhaps TRBD2 as D (5 bases). The CDR3 is 15 amino acids. Trimming pared 1 base from V and 3 bases from J, leaving 11 bases between. In germline, CDR1 is SGHAT, CDR2 FQDESV (reference sequence). CDR3 amino acids: CASSLDSPGTDTQYF. The CDR3 coding sequence is TGTGCCAGCAGCTTAGACTCCCCGGGAACAGATACGCAGTATTTT.

This clone came up a few times. The chain carries TRBV28 and TRBJ2-2; D is possibly TRBD2 (6 bases). V gave up 6 bases and J gave up 3 bases, with 11 bases separating them. The CDR3 is 14 amino acids. Germline values: CDR1 MDHEN, CDR2 SYDVKM. The CDR3 here is CASRTGEDTGELFF. CDR3 sequence (DNA): TGTGCCAGCAGGACCGGGGAGGACACCGGGGAGCTGTTTTTT.

This sequence joins TRBV7-8 and TRBJ2-3, with a weak D call TRBD2 (6 bases). Germline V gives CDR1 SGHVS, CDR2 FQNEAQ. The CDR3 spans 14 residues. V was cut by 4 bases and J by 0 bases, with 8 bases left in between. CDR3 in DNA: TGTGCCAGCAGCTCGGGACTGAGCACAGATACGCAGTATTTT. Its protein is CASSSGLSTDTQYF. The whole variable domain, filled in from reference TRBV7-8 and TRBJ2-3, reads GAGVSQSPRYKVAKRGQDVALRCDPISGHVSLFWYQQALGQGPEFLTYFQNEAQLDKSGLPSDRFFAERPEGSVSTLKIQRTQQEDSAVYLCASSSGLSTDTQYFGPGTRLTVL.

The rearrangement joins TRBV5-6 to TRBJ2-7, with D possibly TRBD2 on 6 matching bases. V shed 4 bases and J shed 0 bases, with 14 bases lying between them. Germline V gene lookup returns CDR1 SGHDT and CDR2 YYEEEE. This CDR3 has 15 amino acids. In nucleotides, the CDR3 is TGTGCCAGCAGCGCCCGGAGGGGCAGCTCCTACGAGCAGTACTTC. This translates into CASSARRGSSYEQYF.

For this clone: In the same sample, other DNA sequences code for this CDR3. Written as DNA, the CDR3 is TGTGCCAGCAGTTTAGCGGGGGGGCCCAACAATGAGCAGTTCTTC. Translated, it gives CASSLAGGPNNEQFF. V and J are TRBV6-5 and TRBJ2-1, with TRBD2 identical over 11 bases. This CDR3 has 15 residues. Germline lookup yields CDR1 MNHEY and CDR2 SVGAGI. With V trimmed by 4 bases and J by 5 bases, 4 bases remained unmatched.

The V gene is TRBV10-1, the J gene TRBJ2-5; TRBD2 might be the D (5 bases). This CDR3 region has 13 residues. Trimming took off 5 bases at V and 5 bases at J, with 12 bases between the two ends. Germline loops: CDR1 WNHNN, CDR2 SYGVQD (reference sequence). CDR3 sequence reads: CASSPGVWETQYF. The CDR3 region has the DNA TGCGCCAGCAGTCCCGGGGTATGGGAGACCCAGTACTTC.

The table lists this clone with a few counts. V is TRBV5-6 and J is TRBJ2-2; D gene uncertain. The germline CDR1 and CDR2 sequences are SGHDT and YYEEEE. V was pared by 3 bases and J by 5 bases, with 11 bases between. CDR3 size: 14 residues. The DNA of the CDR3 is TGTGCCAGCAGCTCCACCATCCGGACCGGGGAGCTGTTTTTT. Translation: CASSSTIRTGELFF.

This chain joins TRBV7-8 and TRBJ1-1; 8 bases fit TRBD1. Germline V gives CDR1 SGHVS, CDR2 FQNEAQ. The CDR3 is 15 residues long. V lost 3 bases and J lost 7; bases outside the gene matches: 10. CDR3 sequence (DNA): TGTGCCAGCAGCTTCGACAGGGGCCCCAGAGATGAAGCTTTCTTT. It yields the protein CASSFDRGPRDEAFF.

This chain links TRBV4-3 with TRBJ2-3; D is unclear. Germline V gene data show CDR1 as LGHNA and CDR2 as YSLEER. The CDR3 totals 16 residues. V lost 6 bases and J lost 1, with 17 bases in between. The CDR3 reads CASRWAHRSGTDTQYF. In DNA form, the CDR3 reads TGCGCCAGCAGGTGGGCTCACAGATCGGGCACAGATACGCAGTATTTT.

The V and J genes are TRBV5-4 and TRBJ1-1; 9 bases line up with TRBD1. This CDR3 is built from 15 residues. The germline CDR1 and CDR2 sequences are SGHNT and YYREEE (reference sequence). V shed 2 bases and J 2 bases; nucleotides not matched to a gene: 4. CDR3 in DNA: TGTGCCAGCAGCTTCGGGGACAGGGTAAACACTGAAGCTTTCTTT. Its protein product is CASSFGDRVNTEAFF.

This chain connects TRBV6-5 to TRBJ2-2, with TRBD2 identical over 11 bases. Germline lookup yields CDR1 MNHEY and CDR2 SVGAGI. The CDR3 has 16 residues. J was trimmed by 4 bases and V by 4 bases; bases with no gene match: 5. The CDR3 loop reads CASSLKGTSGTGELFF. CDR3 nucleotides: TGTGCCAGCAGTTTAAAAGGGACTAGCGGCACCGGGGAGCTGTTTTTT.

The chain recombines TRBV7-9 with TRBJ2-7; 10 bases are shared with TRBD1. Trimming took 5 bases from V and 3 from J; bases not matched to a gene: 13. CDR3 size: 17 residues. CDR1 is SEHNR, CDR2 FQNEAQ, per germline (reference sequence). The CDR3 region has the DNA TGTGCCAGCAGCCGACGCCGGGACAGGGGTCCAGGCTACGAGCAGTACTTC. Protein: CASSRRRDRGPGYEQYF. The whole variable domain, filled in from reference TRBV7-9 and TRBJ2-7, reads DTGVSQNPRHKITKRGQNVTFRCDPISEHNRLYWYRQTLGQGPEFLTYFQNEAQLEKSRLLSDRFSAERPKGSFSTLEIQRTEQGDSAMYLCASSRRRDRGPGYEQYFGPGTRLTVT.

About this clone itself: The junction does not match germline at one end; this may be a read error. The J gene is TRBJ2-7, the V gene TRBV27; 7 bases are a match to TRBD1. This CDR3 has 13 amino acids. Looked up from germline, CDR1 is MNHEY and CDR2 is SMNVEV (reference sequence). The CDR3 here is CATYPGTVGEQHF. In DNA form, the CDR3 reads TGTGCCACCTATCCCGGGACAGTGGGCGAGCAGCACTTC.

The CDR3 DNA reads as TGTGCCAGCAGCTTAGCGCGTGCCTACGAGCAGTACTTC. Protein product: CASSLARAYEQYF. The chain couples TRBV7-9 to TRBJ2-7; D is ambiguous. CDR1 and CDR2 from the germline V gene are SEHNR and FQNEAQ (reference sequence). The length of the CDR3 is 13 residues. Trimming removed 0 bases at V and 2 bases at J, with 5 bases between.